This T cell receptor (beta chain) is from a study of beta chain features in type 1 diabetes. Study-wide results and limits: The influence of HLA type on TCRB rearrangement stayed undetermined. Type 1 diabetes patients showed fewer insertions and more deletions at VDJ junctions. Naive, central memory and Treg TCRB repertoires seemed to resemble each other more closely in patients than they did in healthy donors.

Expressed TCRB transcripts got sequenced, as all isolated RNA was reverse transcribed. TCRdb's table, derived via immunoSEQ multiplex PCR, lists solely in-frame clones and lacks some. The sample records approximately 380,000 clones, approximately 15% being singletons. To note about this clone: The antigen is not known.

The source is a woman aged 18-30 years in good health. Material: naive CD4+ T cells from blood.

As DNA, the CDR3 is TGTGCCAGCAGAAGACAGGGGAACACTGAAGCTTTCTTT. It specifies CASRRQGNTEAFF. The V gene is TRBV2, the J gene TRBJ1-1; 7 nucleotides match TRBD1. V dropped 6 bases and J dropped 1; count of bases not matched to a gene: 2. The CDR3 totals 13 residues. Germline V gives CDR1 SNHLY, CDR2 FYNNEI.